This T cell receptor beta chain is from a study of T cell responses to AZD1222 COVID-19 vaccine. TCRdb's copy holds only in-frame clones and misses some; the assay was immunoSEQ multiplex PCR. This table has fewer than 200,000 clones, approximately 90% appearing once. This receptor was taken from an adult who received the AZD1222 COVID-19 vaccine. The sample was peripheral blood, taken 28 days after the second AZD1222 dose.

The CDR3 sequence is CASSQETSGRAAKNIQYF. The CDR3 nucleotides read TGTGCCAGCAGCCAAGAAACTAGCGGGAGGGCCGCCAAAAACATTCAGTACTTC. The chain combines TRBV3-1 (or the pseudogene TRBV3-2) with TRBJ2-4, with 13 nucleotides matching TRBD2. Losses at the gene ends were 0 bases for V and 1 base for J; bases not matched to a gene: 3. Germline V gene lookup returns CDR1 LGHDT and CDR2 YNNKEL (reference sequence). CDR3 length equals 18 residues.